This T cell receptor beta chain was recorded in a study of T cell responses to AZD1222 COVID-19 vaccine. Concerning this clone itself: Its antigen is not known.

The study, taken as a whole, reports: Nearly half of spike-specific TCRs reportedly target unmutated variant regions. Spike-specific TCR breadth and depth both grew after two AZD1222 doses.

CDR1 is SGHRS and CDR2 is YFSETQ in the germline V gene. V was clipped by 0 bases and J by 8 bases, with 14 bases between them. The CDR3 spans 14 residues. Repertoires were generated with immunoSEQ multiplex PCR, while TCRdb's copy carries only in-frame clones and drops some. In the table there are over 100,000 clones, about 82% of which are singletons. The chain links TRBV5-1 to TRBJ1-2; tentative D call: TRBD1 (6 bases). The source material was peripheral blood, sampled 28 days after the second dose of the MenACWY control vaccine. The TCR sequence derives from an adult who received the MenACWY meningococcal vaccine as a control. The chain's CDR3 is CASSLAGRGYGYTF. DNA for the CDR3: TGCGCCAGCAGCTTGGCAGGCAGGGGATACGGCTACACCTTC.